Presented here are 5 T cell receptor beta chains from one specimen sequenced in a study of blood T cell repertoires in COVID-19. Some clones are missing from TCRdb's copy, which holds only in-frame ones; the method was immunoSEQ multiplex PCR. This table has fewer than 350,000 clones, 80% to 90% appearing once. Input material: PBMCs or T cells enriched from blood (not recorded which). All receptors derive from a woman between 40 and 50 years old with acute COVID-19.

The rearrangement links TRBV27 to TRBJ1-1; TRBD1 aligns across 7 bases. V lost 3 bases, J lost 7 bases, and 5 bases stayed unmatched. This CDR3 has 13 residues. Per the germline V gene, CDR1 is MNHEY and CDR2 is SMNVEV (reference sequence). CDR3 sequence: CASSFRDSREAFF. For the CDR3, the DNA is TGTGCCAGCAGTTTCCGGGACAGTCGTGAAGCTTTCTTT.

V gene TRBV19 combines with J gene TRBJ2-2, with TRBD2 matching over 13 bases. The CDR3 spans 16 residues. J lost 6 bases, V lost 7 bases, and 8 bases had no gene match. Germline CDR1 and CDR2: LNHDA and SQIVND (reference sequence). CDR3 nucleotides: TGTGCCAGTACTGACTCACTAGCGGGGGGGCCCGGGGAGCTGTTTTTT. It encodes CASTDSLAGGPGELFF.

The V call is TRBV19, the J call TRBJ2-3; TRBD1 matches 7 bases. Per germline, CDR1 LNHDA and CDR2 SQIVND (reference sequence). CDR3 length equals 12 residues. J lost 5 bases, V lost 10 bases, and 6 bases had no gene match. Written as DNA, the CDR3 is TGTGCCATTAAGGGGGCTGGAGATACGCAGTATTTT. It encodes CAIKGAGDTQYF.

This chain connects TRBV4-1 to TRBJ2-1; maybe TRBD1 (6 bases). Deletions cut 0 bases from V and 6 bases from J, with 18 bases between. The CDR3 is 17 residues long. Germline CDR1 MGHRA, CDR2 YSYEKL. CDR3 region: CASSQEGQTYAANEQFF. The CDR3 region has the DNA TGCGCCAGCAGCCAAGAAGGACAGACCTACGCCGCCAATGAGCAGTTCTTC.

The CDR3 sequence: CASSTGTQGREQYF. Written as DNA, the CDR3 is TGTGCCAGCAGTACGGGGACTCAAGGGAGGGAGCAGTACTTC. This rearrangement joins TRBV4-2 to TRBJ2-7; D may be TRBD2 (6 bases). The V gene's germline CDR1 is LGHNA and CDR2 YNFKEQ. The CDR3 length is 14 residues. Trimming cost V 6 bases and J 7 bases, with 19 bases left between them.